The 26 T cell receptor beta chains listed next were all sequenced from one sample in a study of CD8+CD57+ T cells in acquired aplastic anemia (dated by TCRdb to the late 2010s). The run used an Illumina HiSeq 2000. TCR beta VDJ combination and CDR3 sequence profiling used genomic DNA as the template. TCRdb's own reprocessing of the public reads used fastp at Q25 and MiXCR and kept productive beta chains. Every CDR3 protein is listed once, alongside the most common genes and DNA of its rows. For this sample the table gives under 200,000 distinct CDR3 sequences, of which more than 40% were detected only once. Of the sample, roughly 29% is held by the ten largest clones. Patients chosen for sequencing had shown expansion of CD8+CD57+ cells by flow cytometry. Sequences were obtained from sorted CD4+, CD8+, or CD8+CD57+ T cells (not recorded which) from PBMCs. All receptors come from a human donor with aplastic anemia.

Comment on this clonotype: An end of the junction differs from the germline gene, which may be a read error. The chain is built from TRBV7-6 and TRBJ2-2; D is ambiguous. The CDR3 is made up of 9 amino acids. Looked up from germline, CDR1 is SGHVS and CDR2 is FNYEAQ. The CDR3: CASSKERFF. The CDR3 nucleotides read TGTGCCAGCAGCAAAGAGCGGTTTTTT.

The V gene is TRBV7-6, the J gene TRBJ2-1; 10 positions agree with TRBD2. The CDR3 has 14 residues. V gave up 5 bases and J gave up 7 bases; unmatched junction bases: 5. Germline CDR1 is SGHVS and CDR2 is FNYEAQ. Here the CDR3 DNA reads TGTGCCAGCAGCGGAGCGGGGGGGTGGAATGAGCAGTTCTTC. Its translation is CASSGAGGWNEQFF.

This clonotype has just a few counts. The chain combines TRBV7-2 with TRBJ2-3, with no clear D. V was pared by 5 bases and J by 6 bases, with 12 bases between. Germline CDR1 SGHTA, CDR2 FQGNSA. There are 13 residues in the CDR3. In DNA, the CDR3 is TGTGCCAGCAGCCCAGGACGAGGTGATACGCAGTATTTT. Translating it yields CASSPGRGDTQYF.

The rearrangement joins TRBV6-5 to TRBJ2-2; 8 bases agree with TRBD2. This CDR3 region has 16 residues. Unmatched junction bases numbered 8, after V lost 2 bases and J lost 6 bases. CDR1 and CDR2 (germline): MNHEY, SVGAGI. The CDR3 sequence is CASSYTPSGGSGELFF. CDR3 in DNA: TGTGCCAGCAGTTACACCCCCAGCGGGGGATCCGGGGAGCTGTTTTTT.

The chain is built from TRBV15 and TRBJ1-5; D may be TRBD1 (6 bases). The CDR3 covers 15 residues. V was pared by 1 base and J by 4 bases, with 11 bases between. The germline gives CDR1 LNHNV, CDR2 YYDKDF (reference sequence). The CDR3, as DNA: TGTGCCACCAGCAGAGGGGGGCAGCAAAATCAGCCCCAGCATTTT. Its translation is CATSRGGQQNQPQHF.

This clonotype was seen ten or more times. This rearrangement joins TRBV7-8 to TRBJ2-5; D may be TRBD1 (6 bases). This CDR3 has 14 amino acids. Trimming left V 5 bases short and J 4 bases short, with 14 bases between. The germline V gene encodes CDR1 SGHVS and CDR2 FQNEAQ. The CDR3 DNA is TGTGCCAGCAGCCCATACAGGGTGGGAGAGACCCAGTACTTC. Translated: CASSPYRVGETQYF.

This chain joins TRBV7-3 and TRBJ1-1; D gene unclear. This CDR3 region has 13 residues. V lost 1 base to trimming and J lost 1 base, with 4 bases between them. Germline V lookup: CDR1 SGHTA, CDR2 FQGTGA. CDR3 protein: CASSLSRNTEAFF. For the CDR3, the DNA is TGTGCCAGCAGCTTAAGCAGGAACACTGAAGCTTTCTTT.

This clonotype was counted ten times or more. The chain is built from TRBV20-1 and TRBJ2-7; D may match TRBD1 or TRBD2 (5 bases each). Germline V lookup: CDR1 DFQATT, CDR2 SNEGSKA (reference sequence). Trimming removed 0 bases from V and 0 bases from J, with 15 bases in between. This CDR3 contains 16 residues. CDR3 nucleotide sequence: TGCAGTGCTAGAGATCTCATCCAGGGAGTCTCCTACGAGCAGTACTTC. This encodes CSARDLIQGVSYEQYF.

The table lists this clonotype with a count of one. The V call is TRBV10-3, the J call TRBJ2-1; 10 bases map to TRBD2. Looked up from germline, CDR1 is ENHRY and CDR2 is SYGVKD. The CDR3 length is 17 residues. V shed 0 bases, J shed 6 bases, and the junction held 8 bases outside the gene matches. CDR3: CAISESKSGGALNEQFF. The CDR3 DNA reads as TGTGCCATCAGTGAGTCGAAAAGCGGGGGGGCTCTCAATGAGCAGTTCTTC.

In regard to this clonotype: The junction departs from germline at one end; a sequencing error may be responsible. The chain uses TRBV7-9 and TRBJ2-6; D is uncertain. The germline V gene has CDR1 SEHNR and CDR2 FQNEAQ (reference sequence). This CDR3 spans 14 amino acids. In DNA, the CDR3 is TGTGCCAGCAGCTTAGTACAGAGTGCCACCGTCCTGACTTTC. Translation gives CASSLVQSATVLTF.

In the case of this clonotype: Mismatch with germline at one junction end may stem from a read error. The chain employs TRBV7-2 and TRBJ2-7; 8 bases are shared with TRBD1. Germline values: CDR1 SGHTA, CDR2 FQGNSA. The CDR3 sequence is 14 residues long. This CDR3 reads CVSSLMGQVYEQCF. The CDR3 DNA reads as TGTGTCAGCAGCTTAATGGGACAGGTATACGAGCAGTGCTTC.

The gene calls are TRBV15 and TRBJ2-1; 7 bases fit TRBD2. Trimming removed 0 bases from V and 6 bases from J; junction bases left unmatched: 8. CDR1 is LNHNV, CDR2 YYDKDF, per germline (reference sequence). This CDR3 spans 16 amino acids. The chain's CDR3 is CATSRDDTGGPNEQFF. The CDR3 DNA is TGTGCCACCAGCAGAGATGATACGGGAGGACCCAATGAGCAGTTCTTC. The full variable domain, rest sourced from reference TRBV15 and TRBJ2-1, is DAMVIQNPRYQVTQFGKPVTLSCSQTLNHNVMYWYQQKSSQAPKLLFHYYDKDFNNEADTPDNFQSRRPNTSFCFLDIRSPGLGDTAMYLCATSRDDTGGPNEQFFGPGTRLTVL.

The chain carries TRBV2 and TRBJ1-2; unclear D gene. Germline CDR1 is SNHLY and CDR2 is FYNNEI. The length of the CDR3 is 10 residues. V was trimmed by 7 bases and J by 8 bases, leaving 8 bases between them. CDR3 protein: CASKQGGYTF. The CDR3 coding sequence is TGTGCCAGCAAGCAAGGCGGCTACACCTTC.

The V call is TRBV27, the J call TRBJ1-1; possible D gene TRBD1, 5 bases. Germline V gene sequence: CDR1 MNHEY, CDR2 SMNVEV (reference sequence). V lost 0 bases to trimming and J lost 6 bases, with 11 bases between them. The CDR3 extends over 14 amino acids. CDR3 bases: TGTGCCAGCAGTTTATCTGGGGGGAGGGCTGAAGCTTTCTTT. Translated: CASSLSGGRAEAFF.

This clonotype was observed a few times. The CDR3 protein is CASSLDLRLAGGNQAGELFF. CDR3 coding DNA: TGTGCCAGCAGCTTAGATCTCCGACTAGCGGGAGGTAACCAGGCCGGGGAGCTGTTTTTT. V gene TRBV11-2 combines with J gene TRBJ2-2, with TRBD2 matching over 13 bases. Trimming cost V 0 bases and J 6 bases; bases outside gene matches: 13. Germline CDR1 and CDR2: SGHAT and FQNNGV. The CDR3 extends over 20 amino acids.

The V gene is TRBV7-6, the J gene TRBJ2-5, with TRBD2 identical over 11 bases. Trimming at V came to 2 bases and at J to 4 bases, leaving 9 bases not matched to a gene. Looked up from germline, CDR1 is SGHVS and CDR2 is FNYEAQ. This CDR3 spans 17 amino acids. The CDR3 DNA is TGTGCCAGCAGCTTAAGGGTACTAGCGGGGGAAGGAGAGACCCAGTACTTC. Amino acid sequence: CASSLRVLAGEGETQYF.

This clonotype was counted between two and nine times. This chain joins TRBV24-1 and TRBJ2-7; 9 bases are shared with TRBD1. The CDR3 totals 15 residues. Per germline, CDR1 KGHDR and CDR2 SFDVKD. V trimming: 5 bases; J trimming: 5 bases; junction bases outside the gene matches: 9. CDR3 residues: CATSGSDRGWNEQYF. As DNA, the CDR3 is TGTGCCACCAGTGGGTCCGACAGGGGGTGGAACGAGCAGTACTTC.

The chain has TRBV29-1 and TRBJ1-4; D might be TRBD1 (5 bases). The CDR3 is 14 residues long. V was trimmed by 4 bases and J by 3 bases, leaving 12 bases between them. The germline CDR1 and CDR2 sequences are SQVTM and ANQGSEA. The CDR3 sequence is CSVAGGTPNEKLFF. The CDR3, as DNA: TGCAGCGTTGCGGGGGGGACCCCTAATGAAAAACTGTTTTTT. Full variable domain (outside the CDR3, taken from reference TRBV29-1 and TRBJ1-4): SAVISQKPSRDICQRGTSLTIQCQVDSQVTMMFWYRQQPGQSLTLIATANQGSEATYESGFVIDKFPISRPNLTFSTLTVSNMSPEDSSIYLCSVAGGTPNEKLFFGSGTQLSVL.

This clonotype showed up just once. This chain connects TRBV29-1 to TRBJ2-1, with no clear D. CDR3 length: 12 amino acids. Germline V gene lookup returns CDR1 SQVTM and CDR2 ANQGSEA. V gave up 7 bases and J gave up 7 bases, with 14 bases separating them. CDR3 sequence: CSAIGRRNEQFF. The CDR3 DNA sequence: TGCAGCGCCATTGGGCGCAGGAATGAGCAGTTCTTC.

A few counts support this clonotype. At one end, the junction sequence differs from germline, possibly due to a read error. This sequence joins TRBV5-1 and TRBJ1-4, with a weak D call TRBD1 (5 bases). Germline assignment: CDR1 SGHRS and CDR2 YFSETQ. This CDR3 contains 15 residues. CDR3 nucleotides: TGCGCCAGCGGCTTCGGTCGGGGGACTAATGAAAAACTGTTTTTT. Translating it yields CASGFGRGTNEKLFF.

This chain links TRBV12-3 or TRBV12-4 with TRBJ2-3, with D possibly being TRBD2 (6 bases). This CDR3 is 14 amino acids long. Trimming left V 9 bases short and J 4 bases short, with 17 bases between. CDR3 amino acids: CASSIDCGADTQYF. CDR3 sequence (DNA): TGTGCCAGTAGTATAGATTGCGGGGCAGATACGCAGTATTTT.

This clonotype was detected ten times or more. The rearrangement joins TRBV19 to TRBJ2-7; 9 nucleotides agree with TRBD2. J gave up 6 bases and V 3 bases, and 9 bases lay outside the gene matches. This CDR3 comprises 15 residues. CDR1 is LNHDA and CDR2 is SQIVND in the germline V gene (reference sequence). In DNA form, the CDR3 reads TGTGCCAGTAGTATTTTGGGCGGGGGGGTTGGCGAGCAGTACTTC. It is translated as CASSILGGGVGEQYF.

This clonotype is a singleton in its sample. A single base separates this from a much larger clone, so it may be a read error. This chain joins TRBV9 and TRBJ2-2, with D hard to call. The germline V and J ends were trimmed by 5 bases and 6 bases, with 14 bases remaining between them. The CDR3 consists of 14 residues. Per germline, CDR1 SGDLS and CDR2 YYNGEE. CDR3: CASSRPSKAGELFF. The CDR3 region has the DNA TGTGCCAGCAGTAGACCTTCTAAAGCCGGGGAGCTGTTTTTT.

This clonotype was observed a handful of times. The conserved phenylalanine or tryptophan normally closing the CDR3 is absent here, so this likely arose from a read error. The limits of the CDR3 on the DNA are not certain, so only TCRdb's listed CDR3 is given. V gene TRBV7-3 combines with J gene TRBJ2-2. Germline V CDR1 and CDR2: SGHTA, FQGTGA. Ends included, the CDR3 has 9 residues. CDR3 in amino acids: CASRLPEAT.

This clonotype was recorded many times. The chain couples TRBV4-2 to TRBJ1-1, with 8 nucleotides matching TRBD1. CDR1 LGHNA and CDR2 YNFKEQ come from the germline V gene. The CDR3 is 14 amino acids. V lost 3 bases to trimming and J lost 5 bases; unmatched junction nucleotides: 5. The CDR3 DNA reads TGTGCCAGCAGCCATTTACAGGGGGTGACTGAAGCTTTCTTT. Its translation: CASSHLQGVTEAFF.

This CDR3 reads CTTQGGTDTQYF. For the CDR3, the DNA is TGCACCACACAGGGAGGGACAGATACGCAGTATTTT. The chain combines TRBV20-1 with TRBJ2-3, with D maybe TRBD2 (7 bases). Germline loops: CDR1 DFQATT, CDR2 SNEGSKA (reference sequence). This CDR3 region has 12 residues.